This passage covers 15 T cell receptor beta chains from one sample sequenced in a study of T cells in Graves' hyperthyroidism and ophthalmopathy (dated by TCRdb to between 2017 and 2020). The receptor library was made with multiplex PCR. TCRdb records Illumina HiSeq 2000 as the sequencer. Amplification of TCR beta CDR3 regions was carried out from RNA transcripts. The first round of RT-PCR for the TCR CDR3 was performed with the HTBI primer set and the Qiagen OneStep RT-PCR kit. In TCRdb, the public reads were trimmed at Q25 with fastp and aligned with MiXCR, with productive beta chains retained. Each CDR3 protein appears once, grouped with its most common genes and DNA. The sample profile shows 550,000 to 700,000 distinct CDR3 sequences; 35% to 55% of them were found once. The ten largest clones capture about 20% of the sample. Source material: peripheral blood or thyroid tissue (not recorded which). These TCRs come from an adult woman with Graves' disease, either hyperthyroidism or ophthalmopathy (not recorded which).

CDR3 in DNA: TGTGCTATTGGGAACTATGGCTACACCTTC. This sequence encodes CAIGNYGYTF. The V gene is TRBV5-5, the J gene TRBJ1-2; D uncertain. This CDR3 region has 10 residues. In germline, CDR1 is SGHKS, CDR2 YYEKEE (reference sequence).

This clonotype was picked up many times. The chain carries TRBV5-1 and TRBJ2-7; TRBD2 aligns across 9 bases. Germline V lookup: CDR1 SGHRS, CDR2 YFSETQ. With 4 bases clipped from V and 7 bases from J, the junction kept 3 bases outside the gene matches. CDR3 length equals 12 residues. The CDR3 spells CASSLTSGEQYF. The DNA of the CDR3 is TGCGCCAGCAGCCTCACTAGCGGGGAGCAGTACTTC.

This clonotype has just a few counts. CDR3 coding DNA: TGTGCCAGCAGCAGGGGGCTGCTGGGTGAAAAACTGTTTTTT. Translated, it gives CASSRGLLGEKLFF. The rearrangement uses TRBV6-1 and TRBJ1-4, with 8 bases matching TRBD1. Per germline, CDR1 MNHNS and CDR2 SASEGT. V lost 6 bases, J lost 7 bases, and 7 bases stayed unmatched. CDR3 length: 14 amino acids.

This CDR3 is CAIKRWDSRETQYF. The CDR3 DNA follows: TGTGCCATCAAAAGGTGGGACAGCCGGGAGACCCAGTACTTC. This chain joins TRBV10-3 and TRBJ2-5; 7 bases are shared with TRBD1. Germline V gene sequence: CDR1 ENHRY, CDR2 SYGVKD. V dropped 7 bases and J dropped 5; count of bases not matched to a gene: 10. The CDR3 extends over 14 amino acids.

Notes on this clonotype: The CDR3 end shows no conserved phenylalanine or tryptophan, and so a read error is likely. The chain has TRBV20-1 and TRBJ2-5, with 8 positions matching TRBD1. This CDR3 comprises 14 residues. Losses at the gene ends were 5 bases for V and 9 bases for J; bases not matched to a gene: 14. Germline lookup yields CDR1 DFQATT and CDR2 SNEGSKA (reference sequence). CDR3 sequence: CSAESQGAAEAQYL. The CDR3 DNA reads TGCAGTGCTGAGAGTCAGGGGGCTGCGGAGGCCCAGTACCTC.

This chain joins TRBV20-1 and TRBJ1-1, with D possibly matching TRBD1 (6 bases). The V gene's germline CDR1 is DFQATT and CDR2 SNEGSKA (reference sequence). Trimming stripped 5 bases from V and 8 bases from J, with 15 bases between. The CDR3 sequence is 12 residues long. Written as DNA, the CDR3 is TGCAGTGCTCTTGGGGGGGCTGCGGAAGCTTTCTTT. It translates to CSALGGAAEAFF.

DNA for the CDR3: TGTGCCAGCAGCCAGGTTTCTGGCCTGTCTGACGAGCAGTACTTC. Protein: CASSQVSGLSDEQYF. V is TRBV14 and J is TRBJ2-7; D not certain. The CDR3 spans 15 residues. Germline loops: CDR1 SGHDN, CDR2 FVKESK. V lost 3 bases to trimming and J lost 5 bases, with 17 bases between them.

As to this clonotype: A junction boundary mismatches the germline segment, possibly from a read error. The chain employs TRBV15 and TRBJ1-2, with TRBD1 matching 9 bases. Germline lookup yields CDR1 LNHNV and CDR2 YYDKDF (reference sequence). The CDR3 has 14 residues. CDR3 loop: CATKEAGTGYGYTF. CDR3 coding DNA: TGTGCCACCAAAGAGGCCGGGACAGGGTATGGTTACACCTTC.

The DNA for the CDR3 is TGCAGTGCTAGGACTACACTAGCGGTGGGAGAAAAACTGTTTTTT. Translating it yields CSARTTLAVGEKLFF. The chain is built from TRBV20-1 and TRBJ1-4; D unclear. The V gene lost 3 bases and the J gene lost 8 bases, with 19 bases spanning the gap. The CDR3 is 15 residues long. Germline loops: CDR1 DFQATT, CDR2 SNEGSKA (reference sequence).

This clonotype was seen repeatedly, ten times or more. This chain connects TRBV10-3 to TRBJ1-1, with D perhaps TRBD1 (5 bases). CDR3 length: 12 amino acids. The ends were cut back, 4 bases at V and 11 bases at J, with 14 bases in the middle. Germline CDR1 is ENHRY and CDR2 is SYGVKD. The CDR3 coding sequence is TGTGCCATCAGTGCGGGGACCAGGGAGGCTTTCTTT. Its translation is CAISAGTREAFF.

This clonotype has more than one count but fewer than ten. The chain is built from TRBV6-2 or TRBV6-3 and TRBJ1-2, with D possibly being TRBD1 (6 bases). The CDR3 runs 17 residues. V lost 6 bases and J 5 bases, leaving 25 bases between the germline ends. The germline gives CDR1 MNHEY, CDR2 SVGEGT. The CDR3 is CASRSNREALRGYGYTF. CDR3 bases: TGTGCCAGCAGGTCCAACAGGGAGGCGCTTCGAGGGTATGGCTACACCTTC.

The chain is built from TRBV10-3 and TRBJ1-6; TRBD1 might be the D (6 bases). This CDR3 is 14 amino acids long. V lost 4 bases and J 10 bases, leaving 14 bases between the germline ends. CDR1 and CDR2 (germline): ENHRY, SYGVKD. CDR3 coding DNA: TGTGCCATCAGTGCTAGTAGGGGGGAGTCACCCCTCCACTTT. Protein sequence: CAISASRGESPLHF.

V gene TRBV20-1 combines with J gene TRBJ2-7; 8 bases are shared with TRBD1. Trimming removed 6 bases from V and 6 bases from J; junction bases left unmatched: 7. The germline gives CDR1 DFQATT, CDR2 SNEGSKA (reference sequence). The CDR3 covers 12 residues. CDR3: CSAPDRVSEQYF. Here the CDR3 DNA reads TGCAGTGCCCCGGACAGGGTGAGCGAGCAGTACTTC.

V and J are TRBV9 and TRBJ2-7; 12 bases align to TRBD1. The V gene end was trimmed by 4 bases and the J gene end by 4 bases; junction bases not matched to a gene: 12. The germline V gene encodes CDR1 SGDLS and CDR2 YYNGEE. This CDR3 is 17 amino acids long. CDR3 nucleotides: TGTGCCAGCAGCACCGGGACAGGGGGCTATCATTCGTACGAGCAGTACTTC. This translates into CASSTGTGGYHSYEQYF.

This clonotype occurred many times. The J gene is TRBJ2-2, the V gene TRBV12-3 or TRBV12-4; 9 nucleotides align to TRBD1. J gave up 5 bases and V 4 bases, and 11 bases lay outside the gene matches. CDR3 length: 17 residues. The chain's CDR3 is CASSSAAGQGGTGELFF. CDR3 bases: TGTGCCAGCAGTTCCGCGGCGGGACAGGGTGGGACCGGGGAGCTGTTTTTT.